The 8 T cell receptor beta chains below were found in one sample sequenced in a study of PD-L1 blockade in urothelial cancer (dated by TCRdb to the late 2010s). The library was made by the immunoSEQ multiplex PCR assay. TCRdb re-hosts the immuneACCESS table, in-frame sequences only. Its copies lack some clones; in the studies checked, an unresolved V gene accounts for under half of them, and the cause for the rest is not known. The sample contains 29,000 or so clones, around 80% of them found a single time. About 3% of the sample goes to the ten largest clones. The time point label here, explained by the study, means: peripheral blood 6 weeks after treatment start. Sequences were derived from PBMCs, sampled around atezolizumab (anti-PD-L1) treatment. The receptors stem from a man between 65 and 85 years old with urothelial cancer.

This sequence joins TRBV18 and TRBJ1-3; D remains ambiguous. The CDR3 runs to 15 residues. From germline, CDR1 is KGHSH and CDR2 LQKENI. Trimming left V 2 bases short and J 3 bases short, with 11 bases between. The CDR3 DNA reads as TGTGCCAGCTCACCAAGGCCGGAGGGTGGAAACACCATATATTTT. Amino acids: CASSPRPEGGNTIYF. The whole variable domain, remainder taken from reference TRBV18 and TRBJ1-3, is NAGVMQNPRHLVRRRGQEARLRCSPMKGHSHVYWYRQLPEEGLKFMVYLQKENIIDESGMPKERFSAEFPKEGPSILRIQQVVRGDSAAYFCASSPRPEGGNTIYFGEGSWLTVV.

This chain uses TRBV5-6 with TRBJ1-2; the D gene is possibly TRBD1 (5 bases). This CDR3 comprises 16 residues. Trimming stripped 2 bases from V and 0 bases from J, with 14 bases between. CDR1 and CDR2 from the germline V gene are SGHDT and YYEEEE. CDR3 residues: CASSFGRGTANYGYTF. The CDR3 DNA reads TGTGCCAGCAGCTTCGGAAGGGGTACAGCTAACTATGGCTACACCTTC.

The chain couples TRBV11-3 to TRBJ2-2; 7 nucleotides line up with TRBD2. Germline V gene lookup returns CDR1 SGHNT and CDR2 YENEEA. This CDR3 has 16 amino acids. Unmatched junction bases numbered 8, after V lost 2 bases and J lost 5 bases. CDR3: CASSLSRLGRTGELFF. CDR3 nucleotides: TGTGCCAGCAGCTTATCGAGGCTCGGGAGGACCGGGGAGCTGTTTTTT.

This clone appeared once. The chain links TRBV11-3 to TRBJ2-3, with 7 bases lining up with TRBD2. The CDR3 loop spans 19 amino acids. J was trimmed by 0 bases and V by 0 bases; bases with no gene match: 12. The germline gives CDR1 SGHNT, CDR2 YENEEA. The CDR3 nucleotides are TGTGCCAGCAGCTTAGAGGTTTCCCTAGCGGAAATGAGCACAGATACGCAGTATTTT. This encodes CASSLEVSLAEMSTDTQYF.

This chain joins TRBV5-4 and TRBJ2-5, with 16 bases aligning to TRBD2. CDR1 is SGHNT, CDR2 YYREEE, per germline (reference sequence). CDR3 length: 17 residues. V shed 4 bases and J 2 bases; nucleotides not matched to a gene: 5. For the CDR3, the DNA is TGTGCCAGCAGCCCGGGACTAGCGGGAGGGTATCAAGAGACCCAGTACTTC. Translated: CASSPGLAGGYQETQYF.

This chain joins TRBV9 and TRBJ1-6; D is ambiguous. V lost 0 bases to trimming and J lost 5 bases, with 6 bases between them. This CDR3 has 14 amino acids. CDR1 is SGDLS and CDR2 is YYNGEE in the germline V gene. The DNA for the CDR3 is TGTGCCAGCAGCGTAGAAGGAGATAATTCACCCCTCCACTTT. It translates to CASSVEGDNSPLHF. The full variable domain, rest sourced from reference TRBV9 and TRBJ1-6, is DSGVTQTPKHLITATGQRVTLRCSPRSGDLSVYWYQQSLDQGLQFLIQYYNGEERAKGNILERFSAQQFPDLHSELNLSSLELGDSALYFCASSVEGDNSPLHFGNGTRLTVT.

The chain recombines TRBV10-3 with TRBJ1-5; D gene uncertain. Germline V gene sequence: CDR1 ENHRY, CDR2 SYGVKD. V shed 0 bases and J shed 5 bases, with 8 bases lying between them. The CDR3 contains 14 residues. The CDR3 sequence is CAISESSSYQPQHF. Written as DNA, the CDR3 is TGTGCCATCAGTGAGTCTTCGTCCTATCAGCCCCAGCATTTT.

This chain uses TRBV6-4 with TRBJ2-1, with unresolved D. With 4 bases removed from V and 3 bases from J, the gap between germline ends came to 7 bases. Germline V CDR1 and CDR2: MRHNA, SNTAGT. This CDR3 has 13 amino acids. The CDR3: CASSVGLYNEQFF. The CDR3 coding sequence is TGTGCCAGCAGTGTGGGCCTCTACAATGAGCAGTTCTTC.